This passage covers 5 T cell receptor beta chains from one sample sequenced in a study of CD8+ T cells in alopecia areata. cDNA reverse transcribed from extracted RNA served as the sequencing template. Sequenced by immunoSEQ multiplex PCR; TCRdb stores in-frame clones only, minus some. This sample carries 130,000 to 150,000 clones, approximately 56% of them seen once, and the ten largest clones take approximately 34%. The sequencing input was CD8+ T cells sorted from blood. The source of these receptors is a human donor in good health.

This chain connects TRBV25-1 to TRBJ2-7; no firm D call. Trimming shortened V by 7 bases and J by 5 bases, and 12 bases separated the two germline ends. Germline CDR1 MGHDK, CDR2 SYGVNS. The CDR3 runs to 12 residues. The CDR3 here is CASTRSLDEQYF. CDR3 sequence (DNA): TGTGCCAGCACCAGGAGTCTGGACGAGCAGTACTTC.

This clone turned up a few times. The V gene is TRBV6-5, the J gene TRBJ2-5, with no clear D. The CDR3 is 12 residues long. The V gene lost 4 bases and the J gene lost 1 base, with 4 bases spanning the gap. Per the germline V gene, CDR1 is MNHEY and CDR2 is SVGAGI. CDR3 coding DNA: TGTGCCAGCAGTTCAATCCAAGAGACCCAGTACTTC. Translation gives CASSSIQETQYF.

The chain combines TRBV27 with TRBJ1-5; no reliable D call. CDR1 and CDR2 (germline): MNHEY, SMNVEV (reference sequence). Trimming removed 0 bases at V and 9 bases at J, with 9 bases between. The CDR3 is 13 residues long. For the CDR3, the DNA is TGTGCCAGCAGTTTATCGTGGCAAGCGCCCCAGCATTTT. Translating it yields CASSLSWQAPQHF.

This clone was detected a few times. This rearrangement joins TRBV5-1 to TRBJ2-7; 11 bases align to TRBD2. The V segment lost 1 base and the J segment 0 bases; nucleotides outside the gene matches: 9. Germline CDR1 and CDR2: SGHRS and YFSETQ. The CDR3 sequence is 18 residues long. The CDR3 DNA reads as TGCGCCAGCAGCTTGACCACTAGCGGGAGAGCAAGCTCCTACGAGCAGTACTTC. It is translated as CASSLTTSGRASSYEQYF.

This clone was seen a few times. This chain joins TRBV14 and TRBJ2-1; D not resolved. Per germline, CDR1 SGHDN and CDR2 FVKESK. Trimming pared 0 bases from V and 9 bases from J, leaving 9 bases between. The CDR3 spans 13 residues. The DNA of the CDR3 is TGTGCCAGCAGCCAAGAGGCGATGGGTGAGCAGTTCTTC. Translating gives CASSQEAMGEQFF.